One T cell receptor (beta chain) is described in this entry. What it binds is not known. Germline is not matched at one junction end, which may reflect a read error. CDR1 is MNHEY, CDR2 SVGAGI, per germline. The CDR3 extends over 12 amino acids. The method was immunoSEQ multiplex PCR; TCRdb's version includes in-frame clones alone and lacks a portion of them. This sample has 150,000 to 180,000 clones, with less than 90% found just once. The sample belongs to a study of T cell responses to AZD1222 COVID-19 vaccine. General observations from the study: The donor cohort was predominantly white British with a female majority, and clonal diversity may have been underestimated. Nearly half of unique spike-specific TCRs reportedly avoided B.1.351 and B.1.1.7 mutated regions. Baseline antibody screening turned up just a handful of seropositive AZD1222 recipients.

The TCR was taken from an adult in good health. This specimen consisted of peripheral blood, obtained on day 0 of MenACWY control vaccination. The chain uses TRBV6-5 and TRBJ1-5; TRBD1 matches 10 bases. CDR3 sequence: CASRAGDRGRDF. CDR3 DNA: TGTGCCAGCAGAGCCGGGGACAGGGGACGGGATTTT.